Listed below are T cell receptor beta chains from one sample, sequenced in a study of identical twins. TCRdb reanalysed the 5' RACE reads using MiXCR and keeps one entry per CDR3 protein. The sample lists over 600,000 distinct CDR3 sequences; approximately 22% were seen once. These data were likewise used in another study, on T cells expressing NK-cell markers.

The sequenced sample consisted of PBMCs. These receptors were collected from a woman aged 18-29 years in good health. CDR3s include the opening cysteine and the closing phenylalanine or tryptophan. Fields, in order: J gene, D gene, CDR3 length, clone size, V gene, CDR3 protein, CDR3 DNA. A D gene is named only where the DNA matches it firmly. A row's size may be missing; if present it is once, few, many or a size class.

TRBJ2-1 . 13 . TRBV18 CASSPGARNEQFF TGTGCCAGCTCACCGGGCGCACGGAATGAGCAGTTCTTC
TRBJ2-7 . 13 . TRBV14 CASSSHLGSEQYF TGTGCCAGCAGCTCCCATTTAGGGTCCGAGCAGTACTTC
TRBJ2-3 . 14 . TRBV21-1 CASTWRLREDTQYF TGTGCCAGCACCTGGCGCCTCAGGGAGGATACGCAGTATTTT
TRBJ1-1 . 13 many TRBV12-3/TRBV12-4 CASRYGQNTEAFF TGTGCCAGCAGGTATGGACAGAACACTGAAGCTTTCTTT
TRBJ2-7 . 13 many TRBV5-1 CASSLGRYYEQYF TGCGCCAGCAGCTTGGGGCGGTACTACGAGCAGTACTTC
TRBJ1-6 TRBD1 14 few TRBV5-1 CASRSGTDNSPLHF TGCGCCAGCAGGTCCGGGACAGATAATTCACCCCTCCACTTT
TRBJ2-1 . 11 . TRBV11-2 CASSPIHEQFF TGTGCCAGCAGCCCGATACATGAGCAGTTCTTC
TRBJ2-1 . 16 . TRBV7-2 CASSRPNRPRNNEQFF TGTGCCAGCAGCCGCCCGAACAGGCCAAGAAACAATGAGCAGTTCTTC
TRBJ2-7 . 15 few TRBV18 CASSQYYREPYEQYF TGTGCCAGCTCACAATACTACAGGGAACCCTACGAGCAGTACTTC
TRBJ2-7 TRBD2 18 . TRBV28 CASSSGLAGGPSPYEQYF TGTGCCAGCAGTTCGGGACTAGCGGGAGGCCCCTCTCCCTACGAGCAGTACTTC
TRBJ2-1 TRBD2 16 . TRBV10-3 CAISGSGGLAGSEQFF TGTGCCATCAGTGGGAGTGGTGGACTAGCGGGGTCTGAGCAGTTCTTC
TRBJ2-7 . 13 many TRBV21-1 CARRPQSSYEQYF TGTGCCCGAAGGCCCCAAAGCTCCTACGAGCAGTACTTC
TRBJ2-1 TRBD1 16 few TRBV24-1 CATSGPRGQGASEQFF TGTGCCACCAGTGGTCCTAGGGGACAGGGGGCGAGTGAGCAGTTCTTC
TRBJ2-1 . 11 few TRBV29-1 CSATGHNEQFF TGCAGCGCCACGGGGCACAATGAGCAGTTCTTC
TRBJ2-5 TRBD2 15 few TRBV9 CASSVDSGSRETQYF TGTGCCAGCAGCGTAGATAGCGGGAGTCGAGAGACCCAGTACTTC
TRBJ1-1 . 14 . TRBV5-1 CASSFVSQNTEAFF TGCGCCAGCAGCTTTGTGAGTCAGAACACTGAAGCTTTCTTT
TRBJ2-1 . 16 . TRBV6-5 CASSYSKGGTYNEQFF TGTGCCAGCAGTTACTCGAAGGGGGGAACCTACAATGAGCAGTTCTTC
TRBJ1-2 TRBD1 13 few TRBV20-1 CSATDRGDVGYTF TGCAGTGCCACCGACAGGGGGGATGTTGGCTACACCTTC
TRBJ1-2 TRBD1 18 . TRBV5-1 CASTLTGTGALQLYGYTF TGCGCCAGCACCCTGACGGGGACAGGAGCCTTGCAACTCTATGGCTACACCTTC
TRBJ1-1 . 12 many TRBV12-3/TRBV12-4 CASSFQGTEAFF TGTGCCAGCAGTTTCCAGGGGACTGAAGCTTTCTTT
TRBJ2-1 TRBD2 11 few TRBV20-1 CRGLRGDEQFF TGCAGAGGGTTGCGGGGGGATGAGCAGTTCTTC
TRBJ2-6 . 15 few TRBV20-1 CSARAPGSGANVLTF TGCAGTGCTAGAGCACCTGGTTCTGGGGCCAACGTCCTGACTTTC
TRBJ1-1 . 13 few TRBV18 CASSPPSRTEAFF TGTGCCAGCTCACCCCCTAGCCGGACTGAAGCTTTCTTT
TRBJ2-3 TRBD2 18 many TRBV4-2 CASSRGVGPGGPTDTQYF TGTGCCAGCAGCCGTGGAGTGGGTCCGGGAGGGCCCACAGATACGCAGTATTTT
TRBJ1-2 . 13 . TRBV6-2/TRBV6-3 CASSDKLDYGYTF TGTGCCAGTTCCGACAAGCTTGACTATGGCTACACCTTC
TRBJ2-3 TRBD1 16 few TRBV12-3/TRBV12-4 CASSLGGQGYTDTQYF TGTGCCAGCAGTTTAGGGGGACAGGGGTACACAGATACGCAGTATTTT
TRBJ2-1 . 11 . TRBV7-2 CASKGFYEQFF TGTGCCAGCAAGGGGTTCTATGAGCAGTTCTTC
TRBJ2-2 TRBD1 13 few TRBV29-1 CSGDSPNTGELFF TGCAGCGGGGACAGCCCGAACACCGGGGAGCTGTTTTTT
TRBJ2-3 TRBD2 13 few TRBV2 CANSGLATDTQYF TGTGCCAACTCGGGACTAGCGACAGATACGCAGTATTTT
TRBJ2-7 . 14 many TRBV20-1 CSARTGNDLTEQYF TGCAGTGCTAGAACAGGGAATGACCTCACCGAGCAGTACTTC
TRBJ2-7 . 11 many TRBV12-3/TRBV12-4 CASSPRDEQYF TGTGCCAGCAGCCCACGAGACGAGCAGTACTTC
TRBJ2-3 TRBD2 15 few TRBV20-1 CSAGRGGTSTDTQYF TGCAGTGCTGGGCGCGGGGGGACTAGCACAGATACGCAGTATTTT
TRBJ2-7 TRBD2 17 few TRBV7-9 CASSLAPRLAASYEQYF TGTGCCAGCAGCTTAGCGCCGCGACTAGCGGCATCCTACGAGCAGTACTTC
TRBJ2-3 TRBD1 15 . TRBV10-1 CASSDPDRGTDTQYF TGCGCCAGCAGTGACCCAGACAGGGGGACAGATACGCAGTATTTT
TRBJ1-1 . 13 many TRBV20-1 CSASTDGHTEAFF TGCAGTGCCAGCACCGACGGACACACTGAAGCTTTCTTT
TRBJ2-1 . 15 few TRBV24-1 CATSPKGDYYNEQFF TGTGCCACCAGCCCTAAGGGGGACTACTACAATGAGCAGTTCTTC
TRBJ2-3 . 17 . TRBV6-5 CASSYRLATSRADTQYF TGTGCCAGCAGTTACCGGCTAGCCACTTCCCGGGCAGATACGCAGTATTTT
TRBJ2-4 TRBD1 16 . TRBV12-3/TRBV12-4 CASTNDRGLKGNIQYF TGTGCCAGCACCAACGACAGGGGGCTAAAGGGAAACATTCAGTACTTC
TRBJ1-2 . 12 . TRBV10-3 CAMMGSDYGYTF TGTGCCATGATGGGCAGTGACTATGGCTACACCTTC
TRBJ1-2 TRBD1 14 . TRBV6-1 CASNPTGGIYGYTF TGTGCCAGCAACCCGACAGGGGGCATCTATGGCTACACCTTC
TRBJ1-2 . 14 . TRBV6-5 CASSYSPLGDGYTF TGTGCCAGCAGTTACTCTCCCTTGGGGGATGGCTACACCTTC
TRBJ2-5 . 14 . TRBV7-6 CASSLMASEETQYF TGTGCCAGCAGCTTAATGGCCAGCGAAGAGACCCAGTACTTC
TRBJ2-3 TRBD2 14 . TRBV20-1 CSARGGGQADTQYF TGCAGTGCTAGAGGCGGGGGGCAGGCAGATACGCAGTATTTT